Shown below are 15 T cell receptor beta chains from a single sample sequenced in a study of brain T cells in children with intractable seizures. Data came from immunoSEQ multiplex PCR; TCRdb stores just in-frame clones and leaves some out. Here the sample spans under 150,000 clones, 85% to 95% being singletons. Sequenced here: peripheral blood, sampled at surgery. All receptors derive from a boy under two years old with hemimegalencephaly and intractable seizures.

The chain has TRBV11-2 and TRBJ2-7; TRBD1 matches 8 bases. CDR3 length equals 16 residues. Germline assignment: CDR1 SGHAT and CDR2 FQNNGV. Trimming cost V 1 base and J 3 bases; bases outside gene matches: 8. The CDR3 loop is CASSLVRGTGHYEQYF. The CDR3 DNA is TGTGCCAGCAGCTTAGTCCGCGGGACAGGCCACTACGAGCAGTACTTC.

The count of this clone is one. This sequence joins TRBV11-3 and TRBJ2-7; 9 positions agree with TRBD2. The CDR3 is 13 amino acids. V shed 5 bases, J shed 7 bases, and the junction held 6 bases outside the gene matches. The V gene's germline CDR1 is SGHNT and CDR2 YENEEA. DNA of the CDR3: TGTGCCAGCAGCCCTAGCGGGATAGGAGAGCAGTACTTC. Its translation: CASSPSGIGEQYF. The full variable domain, in which reference TRBV11-3 and TRBJ2-7 provide the parts outside the CDR3, is EAGVVQSPRYKIIEKKQPVAFWCNPISGHNTLYWYLQNLGQGPELLIRYENEEAVDDSQLPKDRFSAERLKGVDSTLKIQPAELGDSAVYLCASSPSGIGEQYFGPGTRLTVT.

V usage is TRBV7-3 and J usage is TRBJ1-6; 7 nucleotides match TRBD1. Trimming removed 10 bases from V and 6 bases from J; junction bases left unmatched: 9. This CDR3 spans 14 amino acids. Germline CDR1 and CDR2: SGHTA and FQGTGA. The CDR3 sequence: CATNPRTGNSPLHF. DNA of the CDR3: TGTGCCACCAACCCCCGGACAGGTAATTCACCCCTCCACTTT.

The chain has TRBV18 and TRBJ2-7; D call uncertain. V was clipped by 0 bases and J by 4 bases, with 7 bases between them. Germline V lookup: CDR1 KGHSH, CDR2 LQKENI. CDR3 length equals 13 residues. CDR3 bases: TGTGCCAGCTCACCACCTAGCACTTACGAGCAGTACTTC. This sequence encodes CASSPPSTYEQYF.

The chain combines TRBV6-1 with TRBJ2-3; either TRBD1 or TRBD2 may supply D (5 bases each). The CDR3 consists of 12 residues. From germline, CDR1 is MNHNS and CDR2 SASEGT. V dropped 3 bases and J dropped 6 bases, with 7 bases sitting between them. CDR3 residues: CASSDWGDTQYF. CDR3 coding DNA: TGTGCCAGCAGTGATTGGGGGGATACGCAGTATTTT.

The chain has TRBV5-1 and TRBJ2-7, with a tentative D call TRBD1 (5 bases). V was trimmed by 0 bases and J by 4 bases, leaving 11 bases between them. This CDR3 has 14 residues. Germline CDR1 reads SGHRS; CDR2 reads YFSETQ. DNA for the CDR3: TGCGCCAGCAGCTTGGTGACAGTTGGATACGAGCAGTACTTC. Protein sequence: CASSLVTVGYEQYF.

The gene calls are TRBV5-8 and TRBJ1-1; possibly TRBD1 for D (5 bases). Germline V lookup: CDR1 SGHTS, CDR2 YDEGEE. The CDR3 has 15 amino acids. V gave up 0 bases and J gave up 0 bases, with 9 bases separating them. The chain's CDR3 is CASSLVWGMNTEAFF. DNA for the CDR3: TGTGCCAGCAGCTTGGTGTGGGGGATGAACACTGAAGCTTTCTTT.

The chain employs TRBV6-4 and TRBJ2-7, with 7 nucleotides matching TRBD2. V lost 2 bases, J lost 4 bases, and 8 bases stayed unmatched. Germline CDR1 is MRHNA and CDR2 is SNTAGT. The CDR3 runs 15 residues. CDR3 sequence (DNA): TGTGCCAGCAGTGACGTGCGGGGGACCCCGTACGAGCAGTACTTC. Translation gives CASSDVRGTPYEQYF.

This clone was counted a few times. The sample has other DNA sequences that encode this CDR3 too. This rearrangement joins TRBV5-5 to TRBJ2-3; 8 bases fit TRBD2. The CDR3 is made up of 16 amino acids. Germline CDR1 and CDR2: SGHKS and YYEKEE (reference sequence). The junction had 7 bases not matched to a gene; V was cut back by 1 base and J by 3 bases. CDR3 region: CASSLPGGGRTDTQYF. The DNA for the CDR3 is TGTGCCAGCAGCTTGCCCGGCGGGGGGCGAACAGATACGCAGTATTTT. Full variable domain (outside the CDR3, taken from reference TRBV5-5 and TRBJ2-3): DAGVTQSPTHLIKTRGQQVTLRCSPISGHKSVSWYQQVLGQGPQFIFQYYEKEERGRGNFPDRFSARQFPNYSSELNVNALLLGDSALYLCASSLPGGGRTDTQYFGPGTRLTVL.

This CDR3 is CASSVATGLGNYGYTF. As DNA, the CDR3 is TGTGCCAGCAGCGTAGCTACAGGCTTGGGGAACTATGGCTACACCTTC. V is TRBV9 and J is TRBJ1-2; maybe TRBD1 (5 bases). V was shortened by 0 bases and J by 2 bases, with 14 bases between the two germline ends. CDR3 length: 16 residues. The germline gives CDR1 SGDLS, CDR2 YYNGEE.

The CDR3 DNA reads TGCGCCAGCAGCCAAGATCTTCGTCAGCCCCAGCATTTT. It codes for CASSQDLRQPQHF. This rearrangement joins TRBV4-3 to TRBJ1-5; D gene ambiguous. V lost 0 bases to trimming and J lost 6 bases, with 6 bases between them. From germline, CDR1 is LGHNA and CDR2 YSLEER. The CDR3 covers 13 residues.

The gene calls are TRBV6-6 and TRBJ2-3; no clear D gene. The CDR3 contains 12 residues. Deletions cut 5 bases from V and 2 bases from J, with 5 bases between. Per the germline V gene, CDR1 is MNHNY and CDR2 is SVGAGI (reference sequence). CDR3: CASSRNTDTQYF. In nucleotides, the CDR3 is TGTGCCAGCAGTCGAAACACAGATACGCAGTATTTT.

The chain has TRBV19 and TRBJ2-1; D may be TRBD2 (6 bases). CDR3 size: 16 residues. Germline CDR1 reads LNHDA; CDR2 reads SQIVND (reference sequence). Trimming pared 3 bases from V and 4 bases from J, leaving 16 bases between. The CDR3 sequence is CASSIGGNPPYNEQFF. CDR3 sequence (DNA): TGTGCCAGTAGTATCGGCGGGAACCCCCCATACAATGAGCAGTTCTTC.

This clone was detected once. V and J are TRBV23-1 and TRBJ2-4; TRBD1 or TRBD2 may be the D gene (6 bases each). TRBV23-1 qualifies as an ORF whose function is uncertain. Trimming removed 0 bases from V and 7 bases from J, with 13 bases in between. This CDR3 contains 15 residues. CDR3 amino acids: CASSQSVQGGNIQYF. Here the CDR3 DNA reads TGCGCCAGCAGTCAATCTGTACAGGGAGGCAACATTCAGTACTTC.

The gene calls are TRBV13 and TRBJ2-3, with 15 bases fitting TRBD2. This CDR3 comprises 16 residues. V trimming: 5 bases; J trimming: 6 bases; junction bases outside the gene matches: 6. In germline, CDR1 is PRHDT, CDR2 FYEKMQ (reference sequence). Here the CDR3 reads CASSPRTSGRGDTQYF. The CDR3 DNA reads TGTGCCAGCAGCCCTCGGACTAGCGGGAGGGGGGATACGCAGTATTTT.